Each of the 30 T cell receptor beta chains below was sequenced from the same sample in a study of blood T cells in healthy people across ages. The authors ran a second PCR of about 6 to 11 cycles using a sample-barcoded 5' primer and a J-beta primer mix. One entry per CDR3 protein results from TCRdb running MiXCR on the 5' RACE reads. The sample holds 700,000 or so distinct CDR3 sequences; about 20% are singletons and the top ten take under 25%. Sequenced sample: blood. Source of these receptors: an older man in good health.

Many counts were recorded for this clonotype. The chain recombines TRBV29-1 with TRBJ2-3; D is undetermined. This CDR3 is 11 amino acids long. Trimming stripped 6 bases from V and 4 bases from J, with 8 bases between. Germline V gene data show CDR1 as SQVTM and CDR2 as ANQGSEA. CDR3 DNA: TGCAGCGTCATTCGAGCAGATACGCAGTATTTT. Protein product: CSVIRADTQYF.

This clonotype was seen a few times. J is TRBJ2-7 and V is TRBV2; D unresolved. CDR1 and CDR2 from the germline V gene are SNHLY and FYNNEI. The CDR3 length is 13 residues. V was trimmed by 7 bases and J by 6 bases, leaving 16 bases between them. The CDR3 is CASNTEAPVEQYF. DNA for the CDR3: TGTGCCAGCAATACTGAGGCCCCCGTCGAGCAGTACTTC.

This chain uses TRBV6-2 or TRBV6-3 with TRBJ2-1; TRBD2 matches at 7 bases. Germline CDR1 is MNHEY and CDR2 is SVGEGT. This CDR3 is 12 amino acids long. The V and J ends lost 6 bases and 6 bases, in that order; junction bases with no gene match: 2. Here the CDR3 reads CASRGLPNEQFF. CDR3 bases: TGTGCCAGCAGGGGACTACCCAATGAGCAGTTCTTC.

This chain connects TRBV12-3 or TRBV12-4 to TRBJ2-1, with D possibly TRBD2 on 5 matching bases. The CDR3 has 15 amino acids. V lost 6 bases to trimming and J lost 1 base, with 13 bases between them. CDR3 nucleotide sequence: TGTGCCAGCAGCCTTAGCGTTAAGTCCTACAATGAGCAGTTCTTC. Translation: CASSLSVKSYNEQFF.

A few counts support this clonotype. The junction shows a germline mismatch at one end, possibly a read error. This chain connects TRBV20-1 to TRBJ2-7, with TRBD2 identical over 8 bases. Per germline, CDR1 DFQATT and CDR2 SNEGSKA (reference sequence). CDR3 length equals 14 residues. For the CDR3, the DNA is TGCAGTGCTAGGTTCCAGCGGGAGACCTACGGGCAGTACTTC. Its protein product is CSARFQRETYGQYF.

This clonotype has just a few counts. V is TRBV28 and J is TRBJ2-1; D perhaps matches TRBD1 (5 bases). V was shortened by 7 bases and J by 5 bases, with 9 bases between the two germline ends. Per germline, CDR1 MDHEN and CDR2 SYDVKM. The CDR3 is 12 residues long. In DNA, the CDR3 is TGTGCCAGCATTGACAGAAACAATGAGCAGTTCTTC. Translated: CASIDRNNEQFF.

The rearrangement links TRBV25-1 to TRBJ1-2; weak D call: TRBD1 (5 bases). Trimming left V 1 base short and J 6 bases short, with 12 bases between. The CDR3 consists of 14 residues. Germline V gives CDR1 MGHDK, CDR2 SYGVNS. This chain's CDR3 is CASSELGTEDGYTF. In nucleotides, the CDR3 is TGTGCCAGCAGTGAATTGGGGACGGAGGATGGCTACACCTTC.

The table lists this clonotype with a few counts. This chain joins TRBV7-2 and TRBJ2-4; D not certain. The V end was cut by 5 bases, the J end by 0 bases, with 14 bases between. The CDR3 consists of 16 residues. Looked up from germline, CDR1 is SGHTA and CDR2 is FQGNSA. This CDR3 is CASSPRANLAKNIQYF. The CDR3 DNA reads as TGTGCCAGCAGCCCCCGCGCCAACCTAGCCAAAAACATTCAGTACTTC.

This clonotype was observed a handful of times. The chain is built from TRBV25-1 and TRBJ2-7, with TRBD2 as a possible D gene (6 bases). The closer fit of TRBJ2-5 to the DNA end suggests the J call may be wrong. The CDR3 runs to 16 residues. CDR1 and CDR2 from the germline V gene are MGHDK and SYGVNS. CDR3 protein: CASSESGRGLQETQYF. The CDR3 coding sequence is TGTGCCAGCAGTGAATCCGGGCGGGGCCTACAAGAGACCCAGTACTTC.

The rearrangement links TRBV6-6 to TRBJ2-1, with TRBD1 matching 8 bases. V was clipped by 2 bases and J by 16 bases; unmatched bases: 10. Germline-derived CDR1 and CDR2 are MNHNY and SVGAGI (reference sequence). The CDR3 is made up of 13 amino acids. Here the CDR3 reads CASSYGADRGAFF. CDR3 nucleotides: TGTGCCAGCAGTTACGGGGCTGACAGGGGAGCATTCTTC.

This clonotype was seen repeatedly, ten times or more. This sequence joins TRBV12-3 or TRBV12-4 and TRBJ1-4; TRBD1 matches at 8 bases. The V and J ends lost 9 bases and 10 bases, in that order; junction bases with no gene match: 10. There are 13 residues in the CDR3. The CDR3 reads CASKGTGMGKLFF. In DNA form, the CDR3 reads TGTGCCAGTAAAGGGACAGGAATGGGAAAACTGTTTTTT.

The rearrangement joins TRBV12-5 to TRBJ2-7; no clear D gene. The CDR3 has 15 amino acids. Germline lookup yields CDR1 LGHNT and CDR2 FRNRAP. The V end was cut by 0 bases, the J end by 0 bases, with 9 bases between. CDR3 protein: CASGLVKYSSYEQYV. For the CDR3, the DNA is TGTGCTAGTGGTTTGGTAAAATATAGCTCCTACGAGCAGTACGTC.

This clonotype was seen more than once but under ten times. The chain couples TRBV13 to TRBJ2-3; D call uncertain. Per the germline V gene, CDR1 is PRHDT and CDR2 is FYEKMQ (reference sequence). The CDR3 has 15 residues. With 2 bases removed from V and 2 bases from J, the gap between germline ends came to 11 bases. The CDR3 DNA sequence: TGTGCCAGCAGCTTATCGCCAGGCCTCACAGATACGCAGTATTTT. Translating gives CASSLSPGLTDTQYF.

This clonotype was detected only a few times. This rearrangement joins TRBV18 to TRBJ2-1; D call uncertain. CDR1 KGHSH and CDR2 LQKENI come from the germline V gene. The V and J ends lost 3 bases and 6 bases respectively, with 9 bases between them. CDR3 size: 13 residues. This CDR3 is CASSPVATNEQFF. In DNA, the CDR3 is TGTGCCAGCTCACCTGTGGCAACCAATGAGCAGTTCTTC.

Only a few counts were recorded for this clonotype. V usage is TRBV15 and J usage is TRBJ1-5; D is uncertain. Per germline, CDR1 LNHNV and CDR2 YYDKDF (reference sequence). Trimming removed 8 bases from V and 4 bases from J, with 15 bases in between. The CDR3 extends over 14 amino acids. Here the CDR3 reads CATGIKGFNQPQHF. The CDR3 DNA follows: TGTGCCACCGGTATCAAAGGGTTTAATCAGCCCCAGCATTTT. Looking up the rest from reference TRBV15 and TRBJ1-5 gives the full variable domain: DAMVIQNPRYQVTQFGKPVTLSCSQTLNHNVMYWYQQKSSQAPKLLFHYYDKDFNNEADTPDNFQSRRPNTSFCFLDIRSPGLGDTAMYLCATGIKGFNQPQHFGDGTRLSIL.

This clonotype has just a few counts. The chain combines TRBV7-2 with TRBJ1-1; perhaps TRBD1 as D (5 bases). Trimming removed 1 base from V and 2 bases from J, with 11 bases in between. Germline CDR1 reads SGHTA; CDR2 reads FQGNSA. The CDR3 runs to 15 residues. The CDR3 spells CASSLVRGFNTEAFF. The CDR3 coding sequence is TGTGCCAGCAGCTTAGTGAGGGGCTTTAACACTGAAGCTTTCTTT.

The chain uses TRBV5-1 and TRBJ2-5; no reliable D call. Trimming took 0 bases from V and 2 from J, leaving 8 bases between them. Germline V gene data show CDR1 as SGHRS and CDR2 as YFSETQ. The CDR3 is 14 residues long. The CDR3 loop is CASSLGWGQETQYF. DNA of the CDR3: TGCGCCAGCAGCTTGGGTTGGGGACAAGAGACCCAGTACTTC.

This chain joins TRBV19 and TRBJ1-1; TRBD1 is a possible D gene (6 bases). Germline V gene sequence: CDR1 LNHDA, CDR2 SQIVND (reference sequence). The CDR3 totals 17 residues. Trimming shortened V by 3 bases and J by 0 bases, and 17 bases separated the two germline ends. The chain's CDR3 is CASSIPSGAGMNTEAFF. The CDR3 nucleotides read TGTGCCAGTAGTATCCCGTCAGGGGCGGGGATGAACACTGAAGCTTTCTTT.

J is TRBJ1-2 and V is TRBV3-1; the D is unclear. The germline V and J ends were trimmed by 4 bases and 5 bases, with 8 bases remaining between them. The CDR3 runs 12 residues. The V gene's germline CDR1 is LGHDT and CDR2 YNNKEL (reference sequence). The CDR3 DNA is TGTGCCAGCAGCCGTCAGGAGTATGGCTACACCTTC. It is translated as CASSRQEYGYTF.

This clonotype has only a few counts. The chain carries TRBV7-8 and TRBJ1-1, with D perhaps matching TRBD1 (6 bases). The CDR3 spans 15 residues. V was pared by 3 bases and J by 5 bases, with 16 bases between. The germline CDR1 and CDR2 sequences are SGHVS and FQNEAQ. CDR3 nucleotide sequence: TGTGCCAGCAGCTTGAGGCGGGGGCGTGGGACTGAAGCTTTCTTT. It is translated as CASSLRRGRGTEAFF. Full variable domain (rest looked up from reference TRBV7-8 and TRBJ1-1): GAGVSQSPRYKVAKRGQDVALRCDPISGHVSLFWYQQALGQGPEFLTYFQNEAQLDKSGLPSDRFFAERPEGSVSTLKIQRTQQEDSAVYLCASSLRRGRGTEAFFGQGTRLTVV.

The chain has TRBV18 and TRBJ1-2; tentatively, D is TRBD1 (5 bases). Trimming left V 2 bases short and J 8 bases short, with 15 bases between. The CDR3 extends over 14 amino acids. Germline lookup yields CDR1 KGHSH and CDR2 LQKENI. The CDR3 DNA reads as TGTGCCAGCTCACCAGGGCGGGAGAGGGACGGCTACACCTTC. This codes for CASSPGRERDGYTF.

The chain employs TRBV30 and TRBJ2-3, with TRBD1 matching over 7 bases. Germline trimming cut 3 bases from V and 2 bases from J; bases unmatched to any gene: 5. In germline, CDR1 is GTSNPN, CDR2 SVGIG (reference sequence). The CDR3 totals 14 residues. The CDR3 sequence is CAWRMGTDTDTQYF. CDR3 nucleotides: TGTGCCTGGAGGATGGGGACAGACACAGATACGCAGTATTTT. The variable domain in full, with the rest retrieved from reference TRBV30 and TRBJ2-3, is SQTIHQWPATLVQPVGSPLSLECTVEGTSNPNLYWYRQAAGRGLQLLFYSVGIGQISSEVPQNLSASRPQDRQFILSSKKLLLSDSGFYLCAWRMGTDTDTQYFGPGTRLTVL.

The chain recombines TRBV18 with TRBJ1-1, with 8 bases matching TRBD1. Trimming cost V 3 bases and J 4 bases; bases outside gene matches: 10. Germline CDR1 reads KGHSH; CDR2 reads LQKENI. CDR3 length: 16 amino acids. DNA for the CDR3: TGTGCCAGCTCACCCGGGCAGGGGGCATATGGCACTGAAGCTTTCTTT. This translates into CASSPGQGAYGTEAFF.

This clonotype was seen repeatedly, ten times or more. The chain combines TRBV5-1 with TRBJ1-1; 10 bases line up with TRBD1. Trimming removed 1 base from V and 6 bases from J; junction bases left unmatched: 9. The germline V gene encodes CDR1 SGHRS and CDR2 YFSETQ. This CDR3 has 16 amino acids. The CDR3 DNA reads as TGCGCCAGCAGCTTGAGACAGGGGGCCCTCTCGGCTGAAGCTTTCTTT. Protein: CASSLRQGALSAEAFF.

This clonotype was recorded a few times. This chain joins TRBV18 and TRBJ2-7; no definite D call. This CDR3 has 13 residues. Germline lookup yields CDR1 KGHSH and CDR2 LQKENI. Trimming removed 1 base at V and 3 bases at J, with 7 bases between. For the CDR3, the DNA is TGTGCCAGCTCACCACTCGAGAGCTACGAGCAGTACTTC. It yields the protein CASSPLESYEQYF.

This sequence joins TRBV28 and TRBJ1-1; D is unresolved. The CDR3 consists of 12 residues. Deletions cut 1 base from V and 8 bases from J, with 8 bases between. The V gene's germline CDR1 is MDHEN and CDR2 SYDVKM. CDR3 loop: CASSLSRMEAFF. In DNA, the CDR3 is TGTGCCAGCAGTTTATCCAGGATGGAAGCTTTCTTT.

This rearrangement joins TRBV19 to TRBJ1-5, with a tentative D call TRBD1 (6 bases). The CDR3 has 16 amino acids. Germline V lookup: CDR1 LNHDA, CDR2 SQIVND (reference sequence). V was trimmed by 1 base and J by 6 bases, leaving 16 bases between them. As DNA, the CDR3 is TGTGCCAGTAGTATAGGGGGCACAGGGTTAGGTCAGCCCCAGCATTTT. Protein product: CASSIGGTGLGQPQHF.

The gene calls are TRBV20-1 and TRBJ1-2; D unclear. The CDR3 totals 12 residues. Trimming cost V 6 bases and J 0 bases, with 8 bases left between them. Per the germline V gene, CDR1 is DFQATT and CDR2 is SNEGSKA (reference sequence). CDR3 coding DNA: TGCAGTGCCCCCGGGGCTAACTATGGCTACACCTTC. Translating it yields CSAPGANYGYTF.

The rearrangement links TRBV7-2 to TRBJ2-5; D perhaps matches TRBD1 (5 bases). With 5 bases removed from V and 9 bases from J, the gap between germline ends came to 16 bases. The CDR3 sequence is 13 residues long. CDR1 and CDR2 from the germline V gene are SGHTA and FQGNSA. The CDR3 loop reads CASSGAYRGSQYF. CDR3 coding DNA: TGTGCCAGCAGCGGAGCTTATAGGGGCTCCCAGTACTTC.

Turning to this clonotype: A junction boundary mismatches the germline segment, possibly from a read error. This chain uses TRBV12-3 or TRBV12-4 with TRBJ2-5, with D tentatively TRBD1 (5 bases). The CDR3 totals 9 residues. In DNA form, the CDR3 reads TGTGCCAGCAGTTTGGGGCAGATTTTC. Its translation: CASSLGQIF.